This TCR beta chain was captured in a study of PD-1 blockade in classical Hodgkin lymphoma. Study-wide points: Reports indicated that newly diagnosed patients had lower baseline TCR diversity than healthy donors did. What caused the repertoire differences, perhaps disease activity or prior therapy, remains undefined.

Concerning this clone itself: No antigen is known for it.

This CDR3 has 20 residues. The trim removed 3 bases at V and 0 bases at J, leaving 17 bases unmatched. CDR1 and CDR2 (germline): LGHNT, FRNRAP. Some clones are missing from TCRdb's copy, which holds only in-frame ones; the method was immunoSEQ multiplex PCR. The sample shows about 15,000 clones, approximately 91% of them seen only once. Described time point: newly diagnosed, previously untreated cHL patient sample. Negative selection with magnets was how CD8+ T cells were isolated from the thawed PBMCs. What served as comparison were PBMCs in newly diagnosed, untreated classical Hodgkin lymphoma. The chain carries TRBV12-5 and TRBJ2-1; TRBD2 agrees at 7 bases. The origin of this receptor is a human donor with classical Hodgkin lymphoma. What was sequenced was CD8+ T cells from blood. The CDR3 loop reads CASGFGDSGPSGGSYNEQFF. In DNA, the CDR3 is TGTGCTAGTGGTTTCGGAGATTCGGGCCCTAGCGGAGGCTCCTACAATGAGCAGTTCTTC.